These T cell receptor beta chains were read from a single sample in a study of siplizumab effects on memory and regulatory T cells. TCRdb's copy holds only in-frame clones and misses some; the assay was immunoSEQ multiplex PCR. The table shows tens of thousands of clones, with around four fifths occurring only once. Sequencing used memory CD4+ T cells sorted from blood. The receptors here all came from a human donor in good health. CDR3s include the opening cysteine and the closing phenylalanine or tryptophan. A D gene is named only where the DNA matches it firmly. A clone size is listed for some rows: how often the clone was seen (once, few, many), or a class if it is expanded.

TRBJ1-1 | - | - | TRBV18 | TGTGCCAGCTCACCCCAGGGCCCGAAGAACACTGAAGCTTTCTTT | CASSPQGPKNTEAFF
TRBJ1-1 | - | - | TRBV7-9 | TGTGCCAGCAGACGCCAACAAGGTGACACTGAAGCTTTCTTT | CASRRQQGDTEAFF
TRBJ1-1 | - | - | TRBV7-9 | TGTGCCAGCAGCTTAGTGGGCAGGGGCGGCACTGAAGCTTTCTTT | CASSLVGRGGTEAFF
TRBJ2-7 | - | - | TRBV10-1 | TGCGCCAGCAGTATGAGGCGGGACGGTAGCGAGCAGTACTTC | CASSMRRDGSEQYF
TRBJ2-5 | TRBD1 | - | TRBV10-3 | TGTGCCATCAGTGATGGACAGGGTGGAGAGACCCAGTACTTC | CAISDGQGGETQYF
TRBJ1-1 | - | - | TRBV19 | TGTGCCAGTAACACCCTGCGTAGGAACACTGAAGCTTTCTTT | CASNTLRRNTEAFF
TRBJ1-4 | - | once | TRBV5-1 | TGCGCCAGCAGCTCGCAGCCCAGGGCAACTAATGAAAAACTGTTTTTT | CASSSQPRATNEKLFF
TRBJ2-7 | TRBD1 | - | TRBV6-5 | TGTGCCAGCAGTTACTCAGGGGACAGAACCTACGAGCAGTACTTC | CASSYSGDRTYEQYF
TRBJ2-1 | - | - | TRBV7-2 | TGTGCCAGCAGCTTAGGCCCCCGGGGTCGGGATGAGCAGTTCTTC | CASSLGPRGRDEQFF
TRBJ2-3 | - | - | TRBV6-1 | TGTGCCAGCGATGAATCCCCAAATAGTGATACGCAGTATTTT | CASDESPNSDTQYF
TRBJ1-2 | - | - | TRBV5-1 | TGCGCCAGCAGCTTTTTCAGGGACACTAACTATGGCTACACCTTC | CASSFFRDTNYGYTF
TRBJ2-7 | - | - | TRBV5-1 | TGCGCCAGCAGCTTGTCCTCAGGGGTAGCCTACGAGCAGTACTTC | CASSLSSGVAYEQYF
TRBJ1-4 | TRBD1 | few | TRBV6-1 | TGTGCCAGCAGTAGACAGGGGGCTAGTGAAAAACTGTTTTTT | CASSRQGASEKLFF
TRBJ1-1 | TRBD1 | - | TRBV2 | TGTGCCAGCAGGGGACAGGGGGCGCGGGGCACTGAAGCTTTCTTT | CASRGQGARGTEAFF
TRBJ2-1 | - | - | TRBV5-1 | TGCGCCAGCACACCGCTAGCGACGTACAATGAGCAGTTCTTC | CASTPLATYNEQFF
TRBJ2-1 | TRBD2 | - | TRBV7-2 | TGTGCCAGCAGCGTCAGCGGGAGGGCGGACAATGAGCAGTTCTTC | CASSVSGRADNEQFF
TRBJ1-6 | - | - | TRBV5-1 | TGCGCCAGCAGCTTGGCCCAAGATACACCCCTCCACTTT | CASSLAQDTPLHF
TRBJ2-2 | - | - | TRBV11-2 | TGTGCCAGCAGCTCCCGGGACGGAAACACCGGGGAGCTGTTTTTT | CASSSRDGNTGELFF
TRBJ1-6 | - | - | TRBV7-7 | TGTGCCAGCAGACCCCTGGGTAGTTTTAATTCACCCCTCCACTTT | CASRPLGSFNSPLHF
TRBJ2-1 | - | - | TRBV21-1 | TGTGCCAGCAGCAGAAAAACAGGGAATTGCCTCGATGAGCAGTTCTTC | CASSRKTGNCLDEQFF
TRBJ1-5 | TRBD1 | - | TRBV10-2 | TGCGCCAGCAGTTATACAGGGGGACCCCAGCCCCAGCATTTT | CASSYTGGPQPQHF
TRBJ2-2 | - | - | TRBV11-3 | TGTGCCAGCAGCTTTGATTCTCGCGGCACCGGGGAGCTGTTTTTT | CASSFDSRGTGELFF
TRBJ1-6 | TRBD1 | - | TRBV5-6 | TGTGCCAGCAGCGGGGGGACAGGGAACTATTCACCCCTCCACTTT | CASSGGTGNYSPLHF
TRBJ2-5 | - | - | TRBV18 | TGTGCCAGCTCACCACCGCAGGGGGGAGAGACCCAGTACTTC | CASSPPQGGETQYF
TRBJ1-1 | - | - | TRBV2 | TGTGCCAGCAGCCAGATCGGACAGTTAGGCCTAAGGACTGAAGCTTTCTTT | CASSQIGQLGLRTEAFF
TRBJ2-5 | - | - | TRBV30 | TGTGCCTGGGGTATCTTCAGGGAACAAGAGACCCAGTACTTC | CAWGIFREQETQYF
TRBJ2-7 | TRBD1 | few | TRBV4-1 | TGCGCCAGCAGCCAAGAGGGGACAGGAAACTACGAGCAGTACTTC | CASSQEGTGNYEQYF
TRBJ2-7 | TRBD1 | - | TRBV6-6 | TGTGCCAGCAGCCCTGTGAGGGGGCACGAGCAGTACTTC | CASSPVRGHEQYF
TRBJ2-2 | - | - | TRBV18 | TGTGCCAGCTCCCAGGGGACAATGAACACCGGGGAGCTGTTTTTT | CASSQGTMNTGELFF
TRBJ1-1 | TRBD1 | - | TRBV5-1 | TGCGCCAGCAGCTCACAAGGACAGGGGCCGAACACTGAAGCTTTCTTT | CASSSQGQGPNTEAFF
TRBJ2-2 | TRBD2 | - | TRBV28 | TGTGCCAGCAGTTTGGAGGGCAGTCTAGCGGGAATCACCGGGGAGCTGTTTTTT | CASSLEGSLAGITGELFF
TRBJ1-1 | - | - | TRBV28 | TGTGCCAGCAGTTTGAGGAACACTGAAGCTTTCTTT | CASSLRNTEAFF
TRBJ2-2 | - | few | TRBV4-1 | TGCGCCAGCAGACGGGATAACACCGGGGAGCTGTTTTTT | CASRRDNTGELFF
TRBJ1-3 | - | - | TRBV15 | TGTGCCACCAGCAGAGATCCCCGCTCTGGAAACACCATATATTTT | CATSRDPRSGNTIYF
TRBJ2-3 | TRBD2 | - | TRBV5-1 | TGCGCCAGCAGCTTTCTAGCGGGGACCAGCACAGATACGCAGTATTTT | CASSFLAGTSTDTQYF
TRBJ2-7 | - | - | TRBV7-6 | TGTGCCAGCAGTCGGCGAGGGGGTTGGTACGAGCAGTACTTC | CASSRRGGWYEQYF
TRBJ1-4 | - | - | TRBV5-7 | TGTGCCAGCAGCACGAATCTACAGGAGCCTAATGAAAAACTGTTTTTT | CASSTNLQEPNEKLFF
TRBJ1-4 | - | - | TRBV6-5 | TGTGCCAGCAGTTACGAGGGCATTCAGGAAAAACTGTTTTTT | CASSYEGIQEKLFF
TRBJ2-1 | - | - | TRBV6-1 | TGTGCCAGCAGTTCTGGGGACTCCTTGGGCAATGAGCAGTTCTTC | CASSSGDSLGNEQFF
TRBJ2-7 | TRBD1 | - | TRBV6-1 | TGTGCCAGTATTGGGGGCAGGGGGTCCTACGAGCAGTACTTC | CASIGGRGSYEQYF
TRBJ1-5 | TRBD1 | - | TRBV6-1 | TGTGCCAGCAGCGACACAGGGGGCGGGCAGCCCCAGCATTTT | CASSDTGGGQPQHF
TRBJ2-3 | - | once | TRBV30 | TGTGCTCGGAGCCGAGGGGGCACAGATACGCAGTATTTT | CARSRGGTDTQYF
TRBJ2-5 | TRBD2 | - | TRBV7-8 | TGTGCCAGCAGCTTAGCGCTGCGGGGGGGCCAAGAGACCCAGTACTTC | CASSLALRGGQETQYF
TRBJ1-2 | - | few | TRBV2 | TGTGCCAGCAGTGGAGCAGGGGCCTTTTCCTATGGCTACACCTTC | CASSGAGAFSYGYTF
TRBJ1-5 | - | - | TRBV7-2 | TGTGCCAGCAGCATCCGGGGGGATCAGCCCCAGCATTTT | CASSIRGDQPQHF
TRBJ2-1 | - | - | TRBV19 | TGTGCCAGTAGTCCCCTCGGTGGGCTGGACTACAATGAGCAGTTCTTC | CASSPLGGLDYNEQFF